The T cell receptor (beta chain) described here comes from a study of blood T cell repertoires in COVID-19. Overall study: The study drew acute and convalescent COVID-19 samples from the United States, Italy and Spain. Nucleic acid was either cDNA or gDNA, and it came from T cells, B-cell-depleted T cells, or PBMCs.

Study processing details: Amplification of reference gene primers provided the estimated nucleated cell counts. Libraries were prepared by immunoSEQ multiplex PCR; TCRdb keeps only in-frame clonotypes and omits some of them. V, J and clone size are those of that table, while D and trimming were read from the DNA. Of 75,000 or so clones in the sample, over 75% are singletons; the top ten hold about 7%. The sequencing input was peripheral blood. This TCR came from a man aged 65 to 79 with acute or convalescent COVID-19.

DNA of the CDR3: TGCGCCAGCAGCCTACTCCTAGCGGGAGTAACCTACGAGCAGTACTTC. It codes for CASSLLLAGVTYEQYF. The genes are TRBV5-1 and TRBJ2-7; TRBD2 matches 10 bases. The CDR3 runs 16 residues. Germline assignment: CDR1 SGHRS and CDR2 YFSETQ. V lost 4 bases to trimming and J lost 2 bases; unmatched junction nucleotides: 9.